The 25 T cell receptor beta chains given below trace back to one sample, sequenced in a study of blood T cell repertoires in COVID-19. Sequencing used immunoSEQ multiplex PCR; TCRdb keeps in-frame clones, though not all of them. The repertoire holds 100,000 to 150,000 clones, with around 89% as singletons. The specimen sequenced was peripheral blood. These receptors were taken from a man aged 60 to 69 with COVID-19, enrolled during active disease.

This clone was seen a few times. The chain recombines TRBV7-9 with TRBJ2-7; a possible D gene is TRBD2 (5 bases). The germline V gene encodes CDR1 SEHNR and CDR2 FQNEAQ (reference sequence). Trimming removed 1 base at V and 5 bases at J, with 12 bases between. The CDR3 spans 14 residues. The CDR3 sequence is CASSLGLAGDEQYF. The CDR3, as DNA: TGTGCCAGCAGCTTAGGGCTAGCAGGCGACGAGCAGTACTTC.

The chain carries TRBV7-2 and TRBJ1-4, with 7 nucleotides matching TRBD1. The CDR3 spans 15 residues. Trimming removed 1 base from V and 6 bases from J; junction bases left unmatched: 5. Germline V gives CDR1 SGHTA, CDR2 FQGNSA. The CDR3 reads CASSLDRGADEKLFF. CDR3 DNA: TGTGCCAGCAGCTTAGACAGGGGAGCGGATGAAAAACTGTTTTTT.

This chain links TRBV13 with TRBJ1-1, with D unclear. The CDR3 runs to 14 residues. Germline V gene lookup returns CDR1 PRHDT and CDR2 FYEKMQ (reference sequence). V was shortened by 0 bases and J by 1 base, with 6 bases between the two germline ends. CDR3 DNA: TGTGCCAGCAGCTTAGGTCGAGGGAACACTGAAGCTTTCTTT. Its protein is CASSLGRGNTEAFF.

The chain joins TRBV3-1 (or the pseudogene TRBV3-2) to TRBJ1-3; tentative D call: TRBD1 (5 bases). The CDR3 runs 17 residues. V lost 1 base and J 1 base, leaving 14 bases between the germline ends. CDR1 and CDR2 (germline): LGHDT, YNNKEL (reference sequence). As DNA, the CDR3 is TGTGCCAGCAGCCAAGGGGACTTTAGGAGTTCTGGAAACACCATATATTTT. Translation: CASSQGDFRSSGNTIYF.

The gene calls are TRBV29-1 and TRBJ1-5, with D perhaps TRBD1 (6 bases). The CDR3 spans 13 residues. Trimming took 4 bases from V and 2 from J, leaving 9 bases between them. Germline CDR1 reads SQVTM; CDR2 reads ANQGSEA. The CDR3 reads CSVAAGGNQPQHF. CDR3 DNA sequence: TGCAGCGTTGCAGCAGGGGGCAATCAGCCCCAGCATTTT.

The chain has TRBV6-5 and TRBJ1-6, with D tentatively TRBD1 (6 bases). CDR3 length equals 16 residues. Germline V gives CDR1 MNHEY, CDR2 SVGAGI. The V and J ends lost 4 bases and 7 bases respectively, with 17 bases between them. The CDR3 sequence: CASSLIRNRENSPLHF. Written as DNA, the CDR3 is TGTGCCAGCAGTTTAATACGGAACAGGGAAAATTCACCCCTCCACTTT.

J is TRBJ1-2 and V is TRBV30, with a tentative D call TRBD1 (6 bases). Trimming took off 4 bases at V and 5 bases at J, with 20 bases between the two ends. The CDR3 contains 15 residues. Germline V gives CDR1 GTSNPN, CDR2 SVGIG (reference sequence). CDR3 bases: TGTGCCTGGATCGTCCCGACAGGCGGGGGGTATGGCTACACCTTC. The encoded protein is CAWIVPTGGGYGYTF.

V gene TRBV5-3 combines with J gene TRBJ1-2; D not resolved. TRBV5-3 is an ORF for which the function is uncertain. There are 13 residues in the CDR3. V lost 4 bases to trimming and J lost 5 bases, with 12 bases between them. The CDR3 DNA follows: TGTGCCAGAAGCCGCGGTCGACGTTATGGCTACACCTTC. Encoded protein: CARSRGRRYGYTF.

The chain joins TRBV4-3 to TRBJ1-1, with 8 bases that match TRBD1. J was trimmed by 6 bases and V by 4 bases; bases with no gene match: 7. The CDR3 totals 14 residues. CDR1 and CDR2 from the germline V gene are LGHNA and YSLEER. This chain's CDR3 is CASSPGQGVPEAFF. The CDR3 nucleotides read TGCGCCAGCAGCCCAGGACAGGGTGTCCCTGAAGCTTTCTTT.

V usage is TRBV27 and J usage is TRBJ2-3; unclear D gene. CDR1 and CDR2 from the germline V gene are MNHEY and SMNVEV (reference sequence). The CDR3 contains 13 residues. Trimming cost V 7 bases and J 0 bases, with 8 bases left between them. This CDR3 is CASKSRSTDTQYF. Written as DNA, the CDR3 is TGTGCCAGCAAGAGCCGTAGCACAGATACGCAGTATTTT.

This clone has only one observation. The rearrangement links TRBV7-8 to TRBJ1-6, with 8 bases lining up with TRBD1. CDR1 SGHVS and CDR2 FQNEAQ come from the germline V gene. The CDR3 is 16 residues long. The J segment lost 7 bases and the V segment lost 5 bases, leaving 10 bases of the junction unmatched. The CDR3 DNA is TGTGCCAGCAGCCCTCCCCGACAGGGGTCCAATTCACCCCTCCACTTT. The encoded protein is CASSPPRQGSNSPLHF.

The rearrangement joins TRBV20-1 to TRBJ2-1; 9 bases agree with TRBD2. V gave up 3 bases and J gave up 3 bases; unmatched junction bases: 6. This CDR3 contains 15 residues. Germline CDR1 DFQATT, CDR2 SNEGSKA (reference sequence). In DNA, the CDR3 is TGCAGTGCTAGTGCCGGGACTAGCATCTACAATGAGCAGTTCTTC. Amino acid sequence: CSASAGTSIYNEQFF.

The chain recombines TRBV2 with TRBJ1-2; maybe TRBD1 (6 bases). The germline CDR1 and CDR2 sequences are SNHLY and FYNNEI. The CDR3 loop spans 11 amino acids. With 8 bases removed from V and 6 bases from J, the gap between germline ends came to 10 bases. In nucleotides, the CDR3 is TGTGCCAGCTCAAGGGACAATGGCTACACCTTC. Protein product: CASSRDNGYTF.

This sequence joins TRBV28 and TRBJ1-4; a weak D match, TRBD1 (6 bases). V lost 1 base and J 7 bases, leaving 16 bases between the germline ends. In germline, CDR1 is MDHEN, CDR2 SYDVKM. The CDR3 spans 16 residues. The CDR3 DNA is TGTGCCAGCAGTTTATCGGCAGGGGTCCTTCCTGAAAAACTGTTTTTT. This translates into CASSLSAGVLPEKLFF.

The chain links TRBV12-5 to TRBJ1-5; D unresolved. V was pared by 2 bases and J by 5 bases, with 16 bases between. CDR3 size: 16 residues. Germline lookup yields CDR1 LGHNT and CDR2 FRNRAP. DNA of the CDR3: TGTGCTAGTGGTTTGTCCCTCCAGACATACGATCAGCCCCAGCATTTT. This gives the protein CASGLSLQTYDQPQHF.

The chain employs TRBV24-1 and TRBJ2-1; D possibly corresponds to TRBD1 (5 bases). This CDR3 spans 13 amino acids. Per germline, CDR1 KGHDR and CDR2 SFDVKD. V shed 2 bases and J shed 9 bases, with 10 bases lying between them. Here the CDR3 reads CATSDSPRAEQFF. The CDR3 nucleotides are TGTGCCACCAGTGATTCGCCCAGGGCTGAGCAGTTCTTC.

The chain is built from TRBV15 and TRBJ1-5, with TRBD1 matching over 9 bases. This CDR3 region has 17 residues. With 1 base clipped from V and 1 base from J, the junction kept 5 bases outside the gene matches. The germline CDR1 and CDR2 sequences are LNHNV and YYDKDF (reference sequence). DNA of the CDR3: TGTGCCACCAGCAGAGTACAGGGGGCGCGAAGCAATCAGCCCCAGCATTTT. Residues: CATSRVQGARSNQPQHF. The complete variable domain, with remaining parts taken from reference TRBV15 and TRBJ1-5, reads DAMVIQNPRYQVTQFGKPVTLSCSQTLNHNVMYWYQQKSSQAPKLLFHYYDKDFNNEADTPDNFQSRRPNTSFCFLDIRSPGLGDTAMYLCATSRVQGARSNQPQHFGDGTRLSIL.

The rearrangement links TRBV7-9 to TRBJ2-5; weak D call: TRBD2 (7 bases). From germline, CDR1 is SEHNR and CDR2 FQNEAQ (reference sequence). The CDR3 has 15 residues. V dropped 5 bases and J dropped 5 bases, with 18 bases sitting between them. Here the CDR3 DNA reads TGTGCCAGCAGCCCGCGTACAGGGCGGGGGGAGACCCAGTACTTC. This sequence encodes CASSPRTGRGETQYF.

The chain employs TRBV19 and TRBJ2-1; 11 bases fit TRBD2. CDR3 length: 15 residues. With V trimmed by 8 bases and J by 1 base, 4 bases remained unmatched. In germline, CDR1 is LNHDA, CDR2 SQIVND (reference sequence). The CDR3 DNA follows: TGTGCCAGTCGAACTAGCGGGGGATCCTACAATGAGCAGTTCTTC. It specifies CASRTSGGSYNEQFF.

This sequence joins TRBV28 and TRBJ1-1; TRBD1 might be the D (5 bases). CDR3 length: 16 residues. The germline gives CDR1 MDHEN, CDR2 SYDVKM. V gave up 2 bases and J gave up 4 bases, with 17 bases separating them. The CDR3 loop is CASSLGSEGWPTEAFF. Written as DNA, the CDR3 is TGTGCCAGCAGTTTAGGCTCGGAGGGGTGGCCCACTGAAGCTTTCTTT.

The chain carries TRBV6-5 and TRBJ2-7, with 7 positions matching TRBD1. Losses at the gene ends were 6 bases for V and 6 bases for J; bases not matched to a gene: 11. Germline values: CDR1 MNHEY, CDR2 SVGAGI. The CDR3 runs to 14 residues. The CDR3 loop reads CASSFRQGKSEQYF. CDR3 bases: TGTGCCAGCAGCTTCCGACAGGGCAAGAGCGAGCAGTACTTC.

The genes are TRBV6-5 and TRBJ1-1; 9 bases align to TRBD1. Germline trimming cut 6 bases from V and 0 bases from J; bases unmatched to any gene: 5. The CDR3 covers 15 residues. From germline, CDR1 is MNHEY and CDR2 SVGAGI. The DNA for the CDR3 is TGTGCCAGCAGCCTCCGGACAGGGGTGAACACTGAAGCTTTCTTT. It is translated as CASSLRTGVNTEAFF.

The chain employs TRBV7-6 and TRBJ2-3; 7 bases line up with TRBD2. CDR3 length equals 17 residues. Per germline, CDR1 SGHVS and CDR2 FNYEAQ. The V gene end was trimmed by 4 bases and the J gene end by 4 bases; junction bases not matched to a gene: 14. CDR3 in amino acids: CASSSARGREEADTQYF. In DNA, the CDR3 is TGTGCCAGCAGCTCAGCCCGGGGTCGGGAGGAGGCAGATACGCAGTATTTT.

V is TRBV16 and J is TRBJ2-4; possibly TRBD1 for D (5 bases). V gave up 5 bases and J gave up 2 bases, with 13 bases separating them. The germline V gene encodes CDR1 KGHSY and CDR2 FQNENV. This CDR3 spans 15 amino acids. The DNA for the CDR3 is TGTGCCAGCAGCTCCTCCGACAGTACCAAAAACATTCAGTACTTC. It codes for CASSSSDSTKNIQYF.

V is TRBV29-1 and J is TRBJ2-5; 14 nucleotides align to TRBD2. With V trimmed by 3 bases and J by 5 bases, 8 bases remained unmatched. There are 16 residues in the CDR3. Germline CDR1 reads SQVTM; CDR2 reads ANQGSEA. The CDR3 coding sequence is TGCAGCGTTGAGGGACTAGCGGGGGCCGGGGGGGAGACCCAGTACTTC. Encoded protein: CSVEGLAGAGGETQYF.